This T cell receptor (beta chain) was sequenced during a study of neurological immune-mediated disorders. This clonotype was counted at least ten times. TCRdb re-called the 5' RACE reads through MiXCR, storing one row per CDR3 protein. Of roughly 56,000 distinct CDR3 sequences listed, about an eighth are singletons. The germline V and J ends were trimmed by 3 bases and 3 bases, with 8 bases remaining between them. In germline, CDR1 is DFQATT, CDR2 SNEGSKA (reference sequence). The CDR3 has 13 amino acids. This rearrangement joins TRBV20-1 to TRBJ1-4; D not resolved. The receptor was derived from a man in his 60s in good health. Material for sequencing was PBMCs. The CDR3, as DNA: TGCAGTGCTAGTGTAGATTCTAATGAAAAACTGTTTTTT. Its translation is CSASVDSNEKLFF.